This T cell receptor (beta chain) is drawn from a study of T cell repertoires in cytomegalovirus infection. Study background: CMV infection and matching HLA type were both indicated by public TCR beta signatures.

This clonotype has a handful of counts. Its specificity is unknown. One entry per CDR3 protein results from TCRdb running MiXCR on the reads. Of about 920,000 distinct CDR3 sequences in the sample, under 40% were seen once. The sequence was collected from a human donor in good health (CMV status not recorded). Some clones in this sample may be carry-over from other donors' samples. The sequenced sample was cultured CD8+ T cells from PBMCs, obtained from culture after CMV antigen stimulation.

The CDR3 bases are TGTGCCAGCAGCTTCCCGACTAGCGGGGGGACCTACGAGCAGTACTTC. This codes for CASSFPTSGGTYEQYF. The chain links TRBV5-6 to TRBJ2-7; 13 bases agree with TRBD2. Per the germline V gene, CDR1 is SGHDT and CDR2 is YYEEEE. V lost 2 bases and J lost 2; bases outside the gene matches: 4. The CDR3 sequence is 16 residues long.